This record covers a single T cell receptor beta chain. This specimen comes from a study of identical twins. The V gene lost 8 bases and the J gene lost 4 bases, with 9 bases spanning the gap. The CDR3 sequence is 12 residues long. CDR1 is SNHLY and CDR2 is FYNNEI in the germline V gene. A single record per CDR3 protein comes from TCRdb applying MiXCR to the 5' RACE reads. The table records roughly 480,000 distinct CDR3 sequences, less than 25% of them present only once. These same records also appear under a second study, on T cells expressing NK-cell markers. This second study says: Each of 6 or 7 donors carried dominant NKG2C+ clonotypes accounting for about 1.0-7.0% of CD8+ T cells.

The receptor was derived from a woman between 18 and 30 years old in good health. The sequencing sample was made of CD4+ T cells sorted from blood. The genes are TRBV2 and TRBJ2-1, with D possibly matching TRBD1 (6 bases). This CDR3 reads CASDTGYNEQFF. The CDR3 DNA reads TGTGCCAGCGATACAGGGTACAATGAGCAGTTCTTC.